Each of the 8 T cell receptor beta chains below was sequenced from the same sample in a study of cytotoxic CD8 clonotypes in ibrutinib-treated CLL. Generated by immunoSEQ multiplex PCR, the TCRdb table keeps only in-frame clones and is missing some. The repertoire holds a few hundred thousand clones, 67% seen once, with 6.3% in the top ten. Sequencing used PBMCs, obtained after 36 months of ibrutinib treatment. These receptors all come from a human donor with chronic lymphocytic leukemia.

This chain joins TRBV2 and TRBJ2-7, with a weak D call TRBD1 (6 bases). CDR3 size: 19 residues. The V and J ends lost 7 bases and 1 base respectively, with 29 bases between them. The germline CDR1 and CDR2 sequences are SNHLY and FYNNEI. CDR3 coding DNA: TGTGCCAGCAAAGGGCTCAGGACAGCGGCCAGAGAACAATCCTACGAGCAGTACTTC. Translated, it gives CASKGLRTAAREQSYEQYF. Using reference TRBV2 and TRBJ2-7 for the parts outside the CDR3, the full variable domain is EPEVTQTPSHQVTQMGQEVILRCVPISNHLYFYWYRQILGQKVEFLVSFYNNEISEKSEIFDDQFSVERPDGSNFTLKIRSTKLEDSAMYFCASKGLRTAAREQSYEQYFGPGTRLTVT.

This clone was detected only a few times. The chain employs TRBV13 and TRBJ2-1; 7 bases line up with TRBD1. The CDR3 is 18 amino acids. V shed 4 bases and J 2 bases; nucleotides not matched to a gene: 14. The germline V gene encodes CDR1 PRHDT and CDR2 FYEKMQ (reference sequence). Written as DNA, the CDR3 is TGTGCCAGCAGCTCCAGGTCCGAACCGGGACAGACCTACAATGAGCAGTTCTTC. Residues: CASSSRSEPGQTYNEQFF.

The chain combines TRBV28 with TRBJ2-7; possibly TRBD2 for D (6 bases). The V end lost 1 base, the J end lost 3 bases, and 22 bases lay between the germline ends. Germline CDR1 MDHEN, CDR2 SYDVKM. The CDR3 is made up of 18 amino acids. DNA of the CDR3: TGTGCCAGCAGTTTATCGATCCCCTCTAGCGCCCAATTCTACGAGCAGTACTTC. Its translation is CASSLSIPSSAQFYEQYF.

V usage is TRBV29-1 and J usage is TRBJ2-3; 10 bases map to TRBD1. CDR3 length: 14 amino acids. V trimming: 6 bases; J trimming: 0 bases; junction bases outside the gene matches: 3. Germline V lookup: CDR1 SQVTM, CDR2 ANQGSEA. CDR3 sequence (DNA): TGCAGCGTGTCGGGACAGGGGAGCACAGATACGCAGTATTTT. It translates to CSVSGQGSTDTQYF.

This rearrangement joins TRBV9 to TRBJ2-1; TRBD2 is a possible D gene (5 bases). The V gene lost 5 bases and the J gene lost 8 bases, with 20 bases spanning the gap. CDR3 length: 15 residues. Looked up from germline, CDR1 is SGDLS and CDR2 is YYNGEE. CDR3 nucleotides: TGTGCCAGCAGTTCAGTAGGACTTCCTCGGGATGAGCAGTTCTTC. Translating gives CASSSVGLPRDEQFF. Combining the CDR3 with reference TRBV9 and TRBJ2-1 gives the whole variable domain DSGVTQTPKHLITATGQRVTLRCSPRSGDLSVYWYQQSLDQGLQFLIQYYNGEERAKGNILERFSAQQFPDLHSELNLSSLELGDSALYFCASSSVGLPRDEQFFGPGTRLTVL.

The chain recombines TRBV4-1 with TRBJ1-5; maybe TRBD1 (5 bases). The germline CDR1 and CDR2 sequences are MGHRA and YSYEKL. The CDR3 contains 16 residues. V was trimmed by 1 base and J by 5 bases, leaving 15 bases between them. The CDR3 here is CASSQVMAGYDQPQHF. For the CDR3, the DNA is TGCGCCAGCAGCCAAGTCATGGCAGGGTATGATCAGCCCCAGCATTTT.

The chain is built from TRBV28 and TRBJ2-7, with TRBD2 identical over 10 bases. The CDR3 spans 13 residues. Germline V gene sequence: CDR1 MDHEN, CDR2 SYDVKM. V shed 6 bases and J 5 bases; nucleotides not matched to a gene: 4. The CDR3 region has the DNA TGTGCCAGCAGGACTAGCGGGTTTAACGAGCAGTACTTC. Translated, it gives CASRTSGFNEQYF.

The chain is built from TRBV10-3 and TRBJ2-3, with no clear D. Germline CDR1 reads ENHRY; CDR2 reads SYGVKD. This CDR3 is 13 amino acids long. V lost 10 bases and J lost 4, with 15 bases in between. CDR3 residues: CATCKDGADTQYF. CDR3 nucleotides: TGTGCCACCTGTAAGGATGGAGCAGATACGCAGTATTTT.